This TCR beta chain was documented in a study of T cell repertoires in cytomegalovirus infection. Overall study context: Public signatures in TCR beta pointed to CMV infection and matching HLA type. Broader study findings: Predominance within the ex vivo response was attributable to HLA-C-restricted CMV-specific TCR beta clonotypes.

With regard to this clonotype: Its antigen is currently unknown.

TCRdb passed the reads through MiXCR, listing each CDR3 protein once. The sample lists roughly 180,000 distinct CDR3 sequences, 17% occurring once. This CDR3 has 14 residues. The V end lost 10 bases, the J end lost 3 bases, and 15 bases lay between the germline ends. The V gene's germline CDR1 is MNHNY and CDR2 SVGAGI (reference sequence). The genes are TRBV6-6 and TRBJ1-4; D remains unclear. This clonotype was obtained from a human donor in good health (CMV status not recorded). Some clones in this sample may be carry-over from other donors' samples. The sequencing input was CD8+ T cells from PBMCs. The CDR3 is CATTQLEANEKLFF. As DNA, the CDR3 is TGTGCCACCACCCAGTTGGAAGCTAATGAAAAACTGTTTTTT.